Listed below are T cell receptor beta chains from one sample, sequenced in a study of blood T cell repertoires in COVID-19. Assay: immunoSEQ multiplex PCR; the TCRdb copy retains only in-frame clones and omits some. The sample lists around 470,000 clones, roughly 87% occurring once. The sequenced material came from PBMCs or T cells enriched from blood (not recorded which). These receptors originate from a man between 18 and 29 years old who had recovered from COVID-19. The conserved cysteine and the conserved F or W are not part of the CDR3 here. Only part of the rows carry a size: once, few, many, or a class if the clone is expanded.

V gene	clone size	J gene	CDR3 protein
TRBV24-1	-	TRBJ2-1	ATSDVGGDYNEQF
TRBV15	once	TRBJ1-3	ATSRVVRGAGNTIY
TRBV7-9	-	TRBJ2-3	ASSLRQGSTDTQY
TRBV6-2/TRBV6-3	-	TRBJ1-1	ASSYGQINTEAF
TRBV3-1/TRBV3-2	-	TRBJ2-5	ASSPQGRVGAQETQY
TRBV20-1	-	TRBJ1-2	SEFGGSGYT
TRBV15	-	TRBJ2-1	ATSRDPQYNEQF
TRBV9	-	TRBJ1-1	ASKEGNRESPNTEAF
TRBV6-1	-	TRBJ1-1	ASSDRGYKGGTEAF
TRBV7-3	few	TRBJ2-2	ASSLYNTGELF
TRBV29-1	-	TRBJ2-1	SVLGLADTF
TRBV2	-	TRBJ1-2	ASSLTGVGYGYT
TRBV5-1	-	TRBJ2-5	ASRGGPQETQY
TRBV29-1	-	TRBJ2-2	SVQPLTGPGELF
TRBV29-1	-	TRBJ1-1	SVALIGVETEAF
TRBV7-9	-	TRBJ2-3	ASSFVSGVTDTQY
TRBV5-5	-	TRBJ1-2	ASSFGTVGFGYT
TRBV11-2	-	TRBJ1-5	ASSLGSGGREPQH
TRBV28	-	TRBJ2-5	ASSSRTGRRYQETQY
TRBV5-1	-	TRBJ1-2	ASSGGDTQANYGYT
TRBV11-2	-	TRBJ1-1	ASSTDRNTEAF
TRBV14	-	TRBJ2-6	ASSDRAGANVLT
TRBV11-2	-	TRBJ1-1	ASSLSTAGIGTEAF
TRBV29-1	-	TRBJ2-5	SVDGTGTETQY
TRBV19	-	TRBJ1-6	ASNPGNSINSPLH
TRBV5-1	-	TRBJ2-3	ASSRTSGNYQTDTQY
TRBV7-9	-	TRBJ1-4	ASSSTGHNEKLF
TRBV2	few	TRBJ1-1	ARQSLNTEAF
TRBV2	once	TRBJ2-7	ASSVGARSYEQY
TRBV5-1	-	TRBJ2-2	ASSLGRTSTGELF
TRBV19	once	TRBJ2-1	ASSPGLGGVNEQF
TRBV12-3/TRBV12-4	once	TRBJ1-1	ASSKDNSEAF
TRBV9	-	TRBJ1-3	ASSEGAAGNTIY
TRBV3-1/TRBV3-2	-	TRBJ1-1	ASSSNRDTEAF
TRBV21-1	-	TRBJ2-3	ASSTSGRPFSTDTQY
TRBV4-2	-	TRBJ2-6	ASSQDLGFGTAGANVLT
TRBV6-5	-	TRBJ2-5	ASSTTGTRETQY
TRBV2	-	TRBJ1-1	ATAFAQNTEAF
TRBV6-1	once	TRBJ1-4	ASSENQGIAGLF
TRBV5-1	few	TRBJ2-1	ASSLALVGGYNEQF
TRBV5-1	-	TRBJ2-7	ASNPFSGPTYEQY
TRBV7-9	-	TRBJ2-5	ASSPRQEQETQY
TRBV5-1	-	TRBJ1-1	ASRAAVTGKNTEAF
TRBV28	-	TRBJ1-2	ASRLGQGGVSGYT
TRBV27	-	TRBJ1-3	ASSLSRGSSGNTIY
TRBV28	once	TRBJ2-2	AITDRLTGELF
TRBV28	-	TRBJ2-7	ASSFLEGGPNPGGGYEQY
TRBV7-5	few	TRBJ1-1	VRSFARGRTEAF
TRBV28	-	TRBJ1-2	ASSFPLGRGYGYT
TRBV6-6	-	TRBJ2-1	ASSIVTGDYEQF
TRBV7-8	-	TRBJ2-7	ASTTGLQAYEQY
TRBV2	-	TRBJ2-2	ASSQEGVTGTGELF
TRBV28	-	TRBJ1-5	ASSLIWYGDSPGPQH
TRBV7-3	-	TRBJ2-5	ASSRTGAGEWTQY
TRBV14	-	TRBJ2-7	ASSQVQTGSYEQY
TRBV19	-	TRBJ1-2	ASSIYGDYGYT
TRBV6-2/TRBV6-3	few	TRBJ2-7	ASSYGGAGSYEQY
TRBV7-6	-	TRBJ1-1	ASSEREGSNTEAF
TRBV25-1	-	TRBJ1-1	ASSGYSNTEAF
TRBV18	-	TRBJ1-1	ASSPDRGGTEAF